These T cell receptor beta chains were read from a single sample in a study of sequential checkpoint blockade in melanoma. The data were produced by immunoSEQ multiplex PCR, yet TCRdb's version contains in-frame clones alone and is incomplete. Seen here are about 28,000 clones, 77% observed once, and the top ten hold roughly 14%. Specimen: CD8+ T cells sorted from blood (inferred from file names), collected from a patient given nivolumab and ipilimumab in sequence. These receptors were obtained from a human donor with melanoma. The CDR3 runs from the conserved cysteine through the conserved F or W. D genes are given only for firm matches. The size of a clone is reported for some rows only, either as once, few or many, or as a class for expanded clones.

13	.	.	TRBV6-1	TRBJ1-2	CASSELQVYGYTF	TGTGCCAGCAGTGAGCTGCAGGTTTATGGCTACACCTTC
16	TRBD2	.	TRBV7-7	TRBJ2-1	CASSLGGAGGMDEQFF	TGTGCTAGCAGCTTAGGTGGGGCGGGGGGCATGGATGAGCAGTTCTTC
13	.	once	TRBV13	TRBJ2-3	CASTWARTDTQYF	TGTGCCAGCACGTGGGCTCGCACAGATACGCAGTATTTT
13	.	.	TRBV15	TRBJ1-5	CATSSTAYQPQHF	TGTGCCACCAGCAGTACAGCATATCAGCCCCAGCATTTT
14	TRBD2	.	TRBV7-8	TRBJ2-3	CASCPGGYTDTQYF	TGTGCCAGCTGCCCGGGGGGATACACAGATACGCAGTATTTT
17	TRBD2	.	TRBV7-2	TRBJ2-7	CASSQTGLAGGAYEQYF	TGTGCCAGCAGCCAAACGGGACTAGCGGGGGGAGCATACGAGCAGTACTTC
15	.	.	TRBV4-3	TRBJ2-7	CASSQGIAGSHEQYF	TGCGCCAGCAGCCAAGGGATTGCGGGGTCCCACGAGCAGTACTTC
10	.	.	TRBV29-1	TRBJ2-2	CSAGNGELFF	TGCAGCGCCGGGAACGGGGAGCTGTTTTTT
13	.	.	TRBV19	TRBJ1-2	CASRTGTSYGYTF	TGTGCCAGTCGCACAGGGACGAGCTATGGCTACACCTTC
13	.	.	TRBV9	TRBJ2-7	CASSVDGVYEQYF	TGTGCCAGCAGCGTAGACGGGGTCTACGAGCAGTACTTC
15	.	medium-sized	TRBV15	TRBJ1-6	CATSRGATYNSPLHF	TGTGCCACCAGCAGAGGGGCAACCTATAATTCACCCCTCCACTTT
14	.	.	TRBV7-6	TRBJ2-7	CASSASDYGYEQYF	TGTGCCAGCAGCGCCTCGGACTACGGATACGAGCAGTACTTC
15	.	.	TRBV27	TRBJ2-7	CASSPAYGGVYEQYF	TGTGCCAGCAGCCCAGCCTATGGGGGCGTTTACGAGCAGTACTTC
15	.	once	TRBV5-1	TRBJ2-3	CASSLEVGVTDTQYF	TGCGCCAGCAGCTTGGAAGTCGGGGTCACAGATACGCAGTATTTT
14	TRBD1	few	TRBV28	TRBJ1-1	CASSPDRGRAEAFF	TGTGCCAGCAGCCCGGACAGGGGGAGGGCTGAAGCTTTCTTT
14	.	.	TRBV19	TRBJ1-5	CASRPGFSNQPQHF	TGTGCCAGTAGACCCGGGTTTAGCAATCAGCCCCAGCATTTT
12	.	.	TRBV30	TRBJ1-1	CAWSILRTEAFF	TGTGCCTGGAGTATATTGCGCACTGAAGCTTTCTTT
12	.	.	TRBV19	TRBJ2-7	CASSQGIYEQYF	TGTGCCAGTAGTCAGGGGATCTACGAGCAGTACTTC
16	TRBD1	.	TRBV6-5	TRBJ1-1	CASSYPATGANTEAFF	TGTGCCAGCAGTTACCCCGCGACAGGGGCGAACACTGAAGCTTTCTTT
15	.	.	TRBV5-8	TRBJ1-5	CASSLLNSLDQPQHF	TGTGCCAGCAGCTTGCTCAACTCCCTCGATCAGCCCCAGCATTTT
14	TRBD1	medium-sized	TRBV2	TRBJ2-2	CASRGTDNTGELFF	TGTGCCAGCAGGGGGACAGACAACACCGGGGAGCTGTTTTTT
12	.	.	TRBV19	TRBJ1-4	CASGWGHEKLFF	TGTGCCAGTGGATGGGGCCATGAAAAACTGTTTTTT
14	TRBD2	.	TRBV29-1	TRBJ2-1	CSVEGGSSYNEQFF	TGCAGCGTTGAGGGGGGGAGCTCCTACAATGAGCAGTTCTTC
13	.	medium-sized	TRBV9	TRBJ1-5	CASSVAGNQPQHF	TGTGCCAGCAGCGTAGCGGGAAACCAGCCCCAGCATTTT
14	.	.	TRBV18	TRBJ2-5	CASSPTADQETQYF	TGTGCCAGCTCACCCACAGCCGACCAAGAGACCCAGTACTTC
13	.	once	TRBV7-3	TRBJ2-2	CASSSGVTGELFF	TGTGCCAGCAGCTCAGGGGTGACCGGGGAGCTGTTTTTT
20	TRBD2	once	TRBV9	TRBJ2-5	CASSPPGLAGAAGGQETQYF	TGTGCCAGCAGCCCCCCCGGACTAGCGGGGGCGGCAGGGGGGCAAGAGACCCAGTACTTC
13	.	.	TRBV5-1	TRBJ2-7	CASREDNSYEQYF	TGCGCCAGCAGAGAGGACAACTCCTACGAGCAGTACTTC
16	.	.	TRBV9	TRBJ1-3	CASSPFRLISGNTIYF	TGTGCCAGCAGCCCCTTTCGACTCATCTCTGGAAACACCATATATTTT
18	.	.	TRBV7-6	TRBJ2-2	CASSLQAGTGAYTGELFF	TGTGCCAGCAGCTTACAAGCGGGGACAGGAGCATACACCGGGGAGCTGTTTTTT
15	.	.	TRBV6-1	TRBJ1-4	CASSERGGIDEKLFF	TGTGCCAGCAGTGAAAGGGGGGGGATTGATGAAAAACTGTTTTTT
16	TRBD1	.	TRBV5-1	TRBJ2-2	CASSLVTGQEAGELFF	TGCGCCAGCAGCTTGGTTACGGGACAGGAGGCCGGGGAGCTGTTTTTT
12	.	.	TRBV7-9	TRBJ2-7	CASSEGVGEQYF	TGTGCCAGCAGCGAAGGGGTTGGTGAGCAGTACTTC
15	.	.	TRBV29-1	TRBJ2-1	CSVEGALSSYNEQFF	TGCAGCGTTGAAGGGGCCCTGAGCTCCTACAATGAGCAGTTCTTC
12	.	few	TRBV5-1	TRBJ1-1	CASSPLGAEAFF	TGCGCCAGCAGCCCTCTGGGGGCCGAAGCTTTCTTT
12	.	.	TRBV5-1	TRBJ2-7	CASSLPAYEQYF	TGCGCCAGCAGCTTACCGGCCTACGAGCAGTACTTC
15	TRBD1	.	TRBV6-1	TRBJ1-6	CASSAGDRSNSPLHF	TGTGCCAGCAGTGCAGGGGACAGGAGTAACTCACCCCTCCACTTT
17	TRBD2	medium-sized	TRBV27	TRBJ2-7	CASSLLGGLAEYYEQYF	TGTGCCAGCAGTTTATTAGGTGGACTAGCGGAGTACTACGAGCAGTACTTC
15	TRBD1	.	TRBV6-1	TRBJ1-4	CASSEAARGPEKLFF	TGTGCCAGCAGTGAAGCGGCCAGGGGGCCGGAAAAACTGTTTTTT
15	TRBD1	.	TRBV10-3	TRBJ2-7	CAISETGTGIYEQYF	TGTGCCATCAGTGAGACCGGGACAGGGATCTACGAGCAGTACTTC
15	TRBD1	.	TRBV5-1	TRBJ2-7	CASSLESGGFYEQYF	TGCGCCAGCAGCTTGGAGTCAGGGGGATTCTACGAGCAGTACTTC
15	TRBD1	.	TRBV28	TRBJ2-1	CASSRMGDSNDEQFF	TGTGCCAGCAGCCGAATGGGGGACAGCAATGATGAGCAGTTCTTC
16	TRBD2	.	TRBV2	TRBJ2-1	CASRGGTSGIWDEQFF	TGTGCCAGCAGGGGGGGGACTAGCGGGATTTGGGATGAGCAGTTCTTC
15	.	.	TRBV14	TRBJ1-3	CASSLQGLSGNTIYF	TGTGCCAGCAGCCTACAGGGCCTTTCTGGAAACACCATATATTTT
19	.	.	TRBV15	TRBJ2-6	CATSRGVVLHRSGANVLTF	TGTGCCACCAGCAGAGGGGTCGTTCTCCACAGGTCTGGGGCCAACGTCCTGACTTTC
14	.	.	TRBV13	TRBJ1-1	CASSERALNTEAFF	TGTGCCAGCAGCGAGCGCGCCCTGAACACTGAAGCTTTCTTT
14	.	.	TRBV6-1	TRBJ1-1	CASREITAGTEAFF	TGTGCCAGCAGGGAGATAACGGCGGGCACTGAAGCTTTCTTT
15	.	few	TRBV19	TRBJ2-5	CASSMVVERKETQYF	TGTGCCAGTAGTATGGTTGTGGAGCGGAAAGAGACCCAGTACTTC
16	TRBD1	.	TRBV4-3	TRBJ2-7	CASSQDWGTGAYEQYF	TGCGCCAGCAGCCAAGATTGGGGGACAGGGGCCTACGAGCAGTACTTC
15	.	.	TRBV6-1	TRBJ2-5	CASSVEPSRQETQYF	TGTGCCAGCAGTGTAGAACCATCGAGGCAAGAGACCCAGTACTTC
16	.	.	TRBV21-1	TRBJ1-2	CASSIRGGEITYGYTF	TGTGCCAGCAGCATAAGGGGTGGGGAAATAACCTATGGCTACACCTTC
11	.	.	TRBV5-1	TRBJ2-7	CASRDSTEQYF	TGCGCCAGCAGAGACAGTACCGAGCAGTACTTC
14	.	.	TRBV6-5	TRBJ2-6	CATGRSAGANALTF	TGTGCCACCGGTCGTTCGGCTGGGGCCAACGCCCTGACTTTC